This is a list of T cell receptor beta chains from one sample in a study of T cell responses to AZD1222 COVID-19 vaccine. The table came from immunoSEQ multiplex PCR; TCRdb's copy has only in-frame clones and leaves some out. The data show 150,000 to 200,000 clones, approximately 92% seen once. Specimen: peripheral blood, collected on day 0 of AZD1222 vaccination. Receptor source: an adult in good health. The conserved cysteine and the conserved F or W are not part of the CDR3 here.

v_gene	CDR3aa
TRBV15	ATSRAGTGARNTIY
TRBV6-5	ASSPGRGNTEAF
TRBV11-3	ASSLEAGGRTDTQY
TRBV7-2	ASSLLPGLANYEQY
TRBV2	ASIRTQRYGYT
TRBV7-9	ASSLLAIQETQY
TRBV19	ATKRRTAANEKLF
TRBV15	ATSGQGRGYSNQPQH
TRBV6-5	ASSYSGDSSGNTIY
TRBV9	ASSTSQETQY
TRBV12-3/TRBV12-4	ASSFSQGYT
TRBV7-3	ASSLTGAGSSTGELF
TRBV3-1/TRBV3-2	ASSQNALEVGETQY
TRBV11-1	ASSLNRMGGLAEAF
TRBV29-1	SVEGYSYEQY
TRBV29-1	SVDPRGVNTEAF
TRBV6-5	ASKRQMNTEAF
TRBV20-1	SASAGTSGSYEQY
TRBV9	ASSVGSHRDSPLH
TRBV27	ASSTLAGIQETQY
TRBV6-6	ASSPPRGGTRSGNTIY
TRBV7-9	ASSRTPGVNGYT
TRBV7-2	ASSLTGDNSPLH
TRBV18	ASSPLTGGGNEKLF
TRBV6-6	ASSYPDKGEQY
TRBV7-8	ASSRRAGGASYEQY
TRBV12-3/TRBV12-4	ASSLQQNYGYT
TRBV5-5	ASSMQTFDGYT
TRBV27	ASKPQELPYEQY
TRBV19	ASSRETGSYEQY
TRBV4-3	ASSPETGRTEAF
TRBV4-1	ASSLGRGSGNTIY
TRBV3-1/TRBV3-2	ASSQPGGARNTIY
TRBV19	ASSTSGRSYNEQF
TRBV7-9	ASSPNRGQY
TRBV20-1	SASVGQGSNTGELF
TRBV4-1	ASSQQPDRGSENPEAF
TRBV7-3	ASSLQGRNTEAF
TRBV6-2/TRBV6-3	ASSARLADYEQY
TRBV6-5	ASSRGDGGSEKLF
TRBV23-1	ASSQSNRAGANVLT
TRBV7-9	ASSSHQRGPSYNEQF
TRBV6-2/TRBV6-3	ASSYVLGGTYGYT
TRBV5-4	ASSQTSGGPRETQY
TRBV4-3	ASSQERTRGSGELF